This TCR beta chain was found in a study of T cell responses to AZD1222 COVID-19 vaccine. Generated by immunoSEQ multiplex PCR, the TCRdb table keeps only in-frame clones and is missing some. This table holds approximately 140,000 clones, about nine tenths found once. Trimming took 1 base from V and 3 from J; bases not matched to a gene: 11. Per germline, CDR1 LGHDT and CDR2 YNNKEL (reference sequence). The CDR3 contains 17 residues. The material sequenced was peripheral blood, taken on day 0 of AZD1222 vaccination. This clonotype was sampled from an adult in good health. This chain joins TRBV3-1 (or the pseudogene TRBV3-2) and TRBJ1-2; 7 bases line up with TRBD1. The chain's CDR3 is CASSQGGLTGIYYGYTF. The DNA for the CDR3 is TGTGCCAGCAGCCAAGGGGGCCTGACAGGGATCTACTATGGCTACACCTTC.